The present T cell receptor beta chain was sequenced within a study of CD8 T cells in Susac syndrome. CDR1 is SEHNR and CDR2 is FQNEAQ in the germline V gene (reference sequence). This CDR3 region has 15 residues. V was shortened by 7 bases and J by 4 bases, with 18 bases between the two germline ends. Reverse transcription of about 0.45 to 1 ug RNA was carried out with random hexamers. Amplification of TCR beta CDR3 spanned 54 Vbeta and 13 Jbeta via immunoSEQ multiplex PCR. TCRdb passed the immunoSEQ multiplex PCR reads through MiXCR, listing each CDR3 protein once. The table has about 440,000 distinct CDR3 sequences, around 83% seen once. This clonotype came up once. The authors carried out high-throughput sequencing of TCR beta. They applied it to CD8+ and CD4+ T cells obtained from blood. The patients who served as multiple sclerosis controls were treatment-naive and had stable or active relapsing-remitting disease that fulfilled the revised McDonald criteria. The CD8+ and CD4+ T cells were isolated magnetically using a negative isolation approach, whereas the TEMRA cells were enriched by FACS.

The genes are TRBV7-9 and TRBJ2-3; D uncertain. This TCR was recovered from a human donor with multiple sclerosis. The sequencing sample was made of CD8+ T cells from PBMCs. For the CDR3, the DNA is TGTGCCAGCACCTCCCCGGAAAGCGCGGCAGATACGCAGTATTTT. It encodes CASTSPESAADTQYF.